This section outlines one T cell receptor (beta chain) sequence together with its context. The antigen remains undetermined. This sample is part of a study of T cells in Graves' hyperthyroidism and ophthalmopathy. The wider study: Specimen type is peripheral blood, collected at initial diagnosis prior to any treatment.

Amplification targeted TCR beta CDR3 regions from RNA transcripts. In the first-round RT-PCR of the TCR CDR3, the HTBI primer set was used. Using its own MiXCR run on the multiplex PCR reads, TCRdb lists one record per CDR3 protein. The sample records around 250,000 distinct CDR3 sequences, approximately 25% being singletons. Study-level results: In the blood, most expanded thyroid clonotypes above 0.001 appeared as well. From stable hyperthyroidism, ophthalmopathy was set apart by a 13 V-J model. The model foresaw ophthalmopathy a median around 6 months prior to onset.

The TCR sequence derives from a woman aged 40-49 years with Graves' ophthalmopathy. The sample consisted of blood.

The CDR3 here is CASSTTGELFF. The CDR3 nucleotides are TGCGCCAGCAGCACCACCGGGGAGCTGTTTTTT. This sequence joins TRBV10-1 and TRBJ2-2; D unresolved. Germline-derived CDR1 and CDR2 are WNHNN and SYGVQD (reference sequence). The CDR3 consists of 11 residues. V lost 6 bases to trimming and J lost 4 bases, with 3 bases between them.